These 14 T cell receptor beta chains originate from one sample sequenced in a study of T-cell reconstitution after alpha-beta-depleted transplantation in children. The TCRbeta library was prepared with unique molecular identifiers. TCRdb ran MiXCR on the PCR reads and lists one entry per CDR3 protein. Seen here are about 540,000 distinct CDR3 sequences, about 17% observed once, and the top ten hold 2.5% to 3.5%. The material was PBMCs from the stem cell graft donor, obtained from the stem cell graft. These receptors were collected from a human donor who donated a stem cell graft to a child with acute lymphoblastic leukemia.

Only a few counts were recorded for this clonotype. V and J are TRBV10-2 and TRBJ2-1, with 7 positions matching TRBD1. This CDR3 has 16 residues. V shed 5 bases and J 5 bases; nucleotides not matched to a gene: 12. The V gene's germline CDR1 is WSHSY and CDR2 SAAADI. Written as DNA, the CDR3 is TGCGCCAGCAGTCGGTCGGTCGGGACAGCTGACAATGAGCAGTTCTTC. As protein: CASSRSVGTADNEQFF.

This clonotype was seen a handful of times. The CDR3 bases are TGTGCCAGCAGTTTGGCAGGGGGCCCCACTGAAGCTTTCTTT. Protein: CASSLAGGPTEAFF. The J gene is TRBJ1-1, the V gene TRBV12-3 or TRBV12-4; TRBD1 matches at 8 bases. This CDR3 contains 14 residues. Unmatched junction bases numbered 4, after V lost 3 bases and J lost 4 bases.

The CDR3 DNA is TGTGCCAGCAGAGAGTCAGACGAGCAGTACTTC. Its translation is CASRESDEQYF. The V gene is TRBV12-3 or TRBV12-4, the J gene TRBJ2-7; no reliable D call. The CDR3 totals 11 residues. V gave up 6 bases and J gave up 5 bases, with 8 bases separating them.

The rearrangement joins TRBV18 to TRBJ2-1, with 7 bases lining up with TRBD1. Per germline, CDR1 KGHSH and CDR2 LQKENI. The CDR3 spans 15 residues. Trimming cost V 4 bases and J 8 bases; bases outside gene matches: 11. Written as DNA, the CDR3 is TGTGCCAGCTCACAAAGACGCACAGGGGATGATGAGCAGTTCTTC. This codes for CASSQRRTGDDEQFF.

This clonotype was seen only a few times. V and J are TRBV5-1 and TRBJ2-7, with D maybe TRBD1 (5 bases). CDR1 is SGHRS, CDR2 YFSETQ, per germline. The CDR3 is made up of 14 amino acids. The germline V and J ends were trimmed by 4 bases and 0 bases, with 11 bases remaining between them. The CDR3 nucleotides read TGCGCCAGCAGCGTGACAGTTATCTCCTACGAGCAGTACTTC. Translation gives CASSVTVISYEQYF.

This clonotype was counted between two and nine times. The genes are TRBV15 and TRBJ1-1, with unresolved D. The CDR3 spans 11 residues. Germline CDR1 is LNHNV and CDR2 is YYDKDF (reference sequence). Trimming left V 5 bases short and J 2 bases short, with 3 bases between. CDR3 DNA: TGTGCCACCAGCTTAAACACTGAAGCTTTCTTT. Amino acids: CATSLNTEAFF.

This clonotype has only a few counts. V is TRBV7-8 and J is TRBJ2-7; D might be TRBD2 (5 bases). V was shortened by 7 bases and J by 3 bases, with 10 bases between the two germline ends. Germline CDR1 is SGHVS and CDR2 is FQNEAQ. This CDR3 has 12 residues. In nucleotides, the CDR3 is TGTGCCAGCATCGGTACTAGCTACGAGCAGTACTTC. Its translation is CASIGTSYEQYF.

This chain uses TRBV7-8 with TRBJ1-4; D perhaps matches TRBD1 (6 bases). The CDR3 runs 18 residues. Between the trimmed V and J ends, which lost 5 bases and 2 bases, there was a span of 21 bases. Germline values: CDR1 SGHVS, CDR2 FQNEAQ. This chain's CDR3 is CASSSTGILGATNEKLFF. CDR3 DNA: TGTGCCAGCAGCAGTACAGGGATCTTAGGAGCCACTAATGAAAAACTGTTTTTT.

The chain recombines TRBV27 with TRBJ1-5; possibly TRBD1 for D (5 bases). The CDR3 loop spans 15 amino acids. Germline assignment: CDR1 MNHEY and CDR2 SMNVEV (reference sequence). V gave up 0 bases and J gave up 7 bases, with 13 bases separating them. The DNA for the CDR3 is TGTGCCAGCAGTTTATCTTTCGGCCGGGGGCAGCCCCAGCATTTT. Translating gives CASSLSFGRGQPQHF.

The V and J genes are TRBV20-1 and TRBJ1-4; D remains unclear. From germline, CDR1 is DFQATT and CDR2 SNEGSKA (reference sequence). Deletions cut 0 bases from V and 10 bases from J, with 18 bases between. CDR3 size: 15 residues. The CDR3 DNA reads TGCAGTGCTAGAGATAAGGAACGGGATATCGGAAAACTGTTTTTT. Residues: CSARDKERDIGKLFF.

The rearrangement links TRBV5-4 to TRBJ2-3; TRBD2 might be the D (5 bases). This CDR3 is 14 amino acids long. CDR1 is SGHNT and CDR2 is YYREEE in the germline V gene (reference sequence). The V end was cut by 2 bases, the J end by 4 bases, with 11 bases between. The CDR3 sequence is CASSFSGWPDTQYF. The CDR3 region has the DNA TGTGCCAGCAGCTTTTCGGGATGGCCAGATACGCAGTATTTT.

This sequence joins TRBV7-6 and TRBJ2-7; 8 bases line up with TRBD1. The CDR3 is 15 residues long. With V trimmed by 5 bases and J by 0 bases, 6 bases remained unmatched. The germline CDR1 and CDR2 sequences are SGHVS and FNYEAQ. As DNA, the CDR3 is TGTGCCAGCAGCCCTAAAGGGACAGGCTCCTACGAGCAGTACTTC. This codes for CASSPKGTGSYEQYF.

The J gene is TRBJ2-2, the V gene TRBV25-1; 8 bases agree with TRBD1. Losses at the gene ends were 6 bases for V and 4 bases for J; bases not matched to a gene: 10. The germline V gene encodes CDR1 MGHDK and CDR2 SYGVNS. The CDR3 loop spans 16 amino acids. CDR3 DNA sequence: TGTGCCAGCAGGGCAAGCCAGGGGGCTGGCACCGGGGAGCTGTTTTTT. Amino acid sequence: CASRASQGAGTGELFF.

The chain uses TRBV9 and TRBJ1-6, with D possibly being TRBD1 (6 bases). The V gene's germline CDR1 is SGDLS and CDR2 YYNGEE. CDR3 length equals 15 residues. Trimming pared 3 bases from V and 8 bases from J, leaving 15 bases between. The CDR3: CASSGGQPDYSPLHF. CDR3 nucleotide sequence: TGTGCCAGCAGCGGAGGACAGCCAGATTATTCACCCCTCCACTTT. Full variable domain (missing parts from reference TRBV9 and TRBJ1-6): DSGVTQTPKHLITATGQRVTLRCSPRSGDLSVYWYQQSLDQGLQFLIQYYNGEERAKGNILERFSAQQFPDLHSELNLSSLELGDSALYFCASSGGQPDYSPLHFGNGTRLTVT.